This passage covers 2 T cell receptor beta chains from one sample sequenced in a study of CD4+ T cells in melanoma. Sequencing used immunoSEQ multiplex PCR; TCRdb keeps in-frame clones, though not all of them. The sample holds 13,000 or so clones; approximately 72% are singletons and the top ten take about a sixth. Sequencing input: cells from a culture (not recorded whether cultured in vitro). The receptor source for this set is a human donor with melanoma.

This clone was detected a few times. CDR3: CAWRHGGGRGMNTEAFF. In DNA form, the CDR3 reads TGTGCCTGGAGGCACGGGGGGGGGCGAGGAATGAACACTGAAGCTTTCTTT. The chain links TRBV30 to TRBJ1-1; weak D call: TRBD1 (6 bases). This CDR3 is built from 17 residues. V was clipped by 3 bases and J by 0 bases, with 20 bases between them. The germline gives CDR1 GTSNPN, CDR2 SVGIG (reference sequence).

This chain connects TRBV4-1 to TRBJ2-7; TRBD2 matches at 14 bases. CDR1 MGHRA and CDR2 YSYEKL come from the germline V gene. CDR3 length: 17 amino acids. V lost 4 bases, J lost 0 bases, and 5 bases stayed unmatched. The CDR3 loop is CASSRGLAGGNSYEQYF. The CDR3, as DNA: TGCGCCAGCAGCCGAGGACTAGCGGGGGGCAACTCCTACGAGCAGTACTTC.